This entry lists 18 T cell receptor beta chains sequenced from one sample in a study of shared clonotypes between healthy human individuals. Sequenced by immunoSEQ multiplex PCR; TCRdb stores in-frame clones only, minus some. This table has over a million clones, around 78% appearing once. The source material was memory CD4+ T cells from PBMCs. The subset: CD45RA-negative fraction. The source is a man aged 18 to 30 in good health. Some clones in this sample may be carry-over from other donors' samples.

J is TRBJ2-3 and V is TRBV2; D may match TRBD1 or TRBD2 (5 bases each). V lost 5 bases to trimming and J lost 4 bases, with 16 bases between them. Germline V CDR1 and CDR2: SNHLY, FYNNEI. This CDR3 region has 15 residues. DNA of the CDR3: TGTGCCAGCAGTCCTTCGAGGGGAGTCGCAGATACGCAGTATTTT. Its translation: CASSPSRGVADTQYF.

This clone has just a few counts. This chain connects TRBV28 to TRBJ1-2; 11 bases align to TRBD1. J was trimmed by 5 bases and V by 4 bases; bases with no gene match: 6. This CDR3 is built from 15 residues. Germline loops: CDR1 MDHEN, CDR2 SYDVKM. Here the CDR3 DNA reads TGTGCCAGCAGTTATGGGACAGGGGGAGAATATGGCTACACCTTC. It translates to CASSYGTGGEYGYTF.

The sample holds one count of this clone. The rearrangement joins TRBV27 to TRBJ1-5; D ambiguous. The length of the CDR3 is 16 residues. The germline V gene encodes CDR1 MNHEY and CDR2 SMNVEV (reference sequence). The V end was cut by 2 bases, the J end by 0 bases, with 11 bases between. The CDR3 coding sequence is TGTGCCAGCAGTTTAAAGGGAACTCTTAGCAATCAGCCCCAGCATTTT. Translated, it gives CASSLKGTLSNQPQHF.

The chain carries TRBV5-6 and TRBJ2-3; 10 positions agree with TRBD2. The CDR3 has 13 residues. V trimming: 6 bases; J trimming: 3 bases; junction bases outside the gene matches: 1. Germline V gene data show CDR1 as SGHDT and CDR2 as YYEEEE. CDR3 sequence: CASKTSGTDTQYF. DNA of the CDR3: TGTGCCAGCAAGACTAGCGGGACAGATACGCAGTATTTT.

The chain couples TRBV5-6 to TRBJ2-1; maybe TRBD2 (6 bases). The CDR3 loop spans 13 amino acids. Germline V gene sequence: CDR1 SGHDT, CDR2 YYEEEE. The V and J ends lost 3 bases and 6 bases respectively, with 10 bases between them. CDR3 loop: CASSWGTPNEQFF. CDR3 DNA sequence: TGTGCCAGCAGCTGGGGGACTCCCAATGAGCAGTTCTTC.

The chain combines TRBV28 with TRBJ1-2; TRBD1 might be the D (5 bases). CDR1 is MDHEN, CDR2 SYDVKM, per germline. CDR3 length: 12 residues. Trimming shortened V by 8 bases and J by 4 bases, and 11 bases separated the two germline ends. The DNA of the CDR3 is TGTGCCAGCGAGGGGACGGCCTATGGCTACACCTTC. Encoded protein: CASEGTAYGYTF.

This sequence joins TRBV6-1 and TRBJ1-2, with D possibly being TRBD1 (5 bases). This CDR3 spans 16 amino acids. V was trimmed by 2 bases and J by 8 bases, leaving 21 bases between them. Germline V gene lookup returns CDR1 MNHNS and CDR2 SASEGT. CDR3 sequence (DNA): TGTGCCAGCAGTGAAAATCGGGGCGGCATCCGGAGGGGCTACACCTTC. Its protein is CASSENRGGIRRGYTF.

The chain uses TRBV7-2 and TRBJ2-3, with D unresolved. CDR3 length: 14 amino acids. V was clipped by 4 bases and J by 2 bases, with 10 bases between them. Per germline, CDR1 SGHTA and CDR2 FQGNSA. CDR3 DNA sequence: TGTGCCAGCAGCTATGACGGTACCACAGATACGCAGTATTTT. Translation gives CASSYDGTTDTQYF.

The genes are TRBV28 and TRBJ1-5; D gene unclear. The CDR3 extends over 12 amino acids. The V end was cut by 3 bases, the J end by 6 bases, with 6 bases between. Looked up from germline, CDR1 is MDHEN and CDR2 is SYDVKM. Here the CDR3 reads CASSFAAQPQHF. CDR3 in DNA: TGTGCCAGCAGTTTTGCCGCTCAGCCCCAGCATTTT.

This clone was seen only once. V gene TRBV27 combines with J gene TRBJ2-5, with D possibly being TRBD2 (5 bases). The V gene lost 6 bases and the J gene lost 1 base, with 12 bases spanning the gap. This CDR3 comprises 14 residues. From germline, CDR1 is MNHEY and CDR2 SMNVEV (reference sequence). CDR3 in DNA: TGTGCCAGCAGGGGGTTCGGGGTCCAAGAGACCCAGTACTTC. Translating gives CASRGFGVQETQYF.

The table lists this clone with a few counts. This chain links TRBV5-4 with TRBJ2-7, with 7 bases identical to TRBD2. CDR3 length equals 17 residues. The J segment lost 0 bases and the V segment lost 0 bases, leaving 9 bases of the junction unmatched. CDR1 SGHNT and CDR2 YYREEE come from the germline V gene (reference sequence). The CDR3 nucleotides are TGTGCCAGCAGCTTGGTTCCTAGCGGAAGGAGCTCCTACGAGCAGTACTTC. Its protein is CASSLVPSGRSSYEQYF. Supplemented by reference TRBV5-4 and TRBJ2-7, the full variable domain reads ETGVTQSPTHLIKTRGQQVTLRCSSQSGHNTVSWYQQALGQGPQFIFQYYREEENGRGNFPPRFSGLQFPNYSSELNVNALELDDSALYLCASSLVPSGRSSYEQYFGPGTRLTVT.

V usage is TRBV5-4 and J usage is TRBJ2-2, with D unresolved. The V end lost 4 bases, the J end lost 4 bases, and 8 bases lay between the germline ends. Per the germline V gene, CDR1 is SGHNT and CDR2 is YYREEE (reference sequence). This CDR3 region has 13 residues. CDR3 sequence reads: CASSRDFTGELFF. The CDR3 region has the DNA TGTGCCAGCAGCCGTGACTTCACCGGGGAGCTGTTTTTT. Combining the CDR3 with reference TRBV5-4 and TRBJ2-2 gives the whole variable domain ETGVTQSPTHLIKTRGQQVTLRCSSQSGHNTVSWYQQALGQGPQFIFQYYREEENGRGNFPPRFSGLQFPNYSSELNVNALELDDSALYLCASSRDFTGELFFGEGSRLTVL.

The genes are TRBV28 and TRBJ2-7; 7 bases align to TRBD1. The CDR3 loop spans 17 amino acids. Germline V lookup: CDR1 MDHEN, CDR2 SYDVKM. The ends lost 5 bases at V and 2 bases at J; junction bases unmatched: 15. This CDR3 is CASSPGIRRGTTYEQYF. The CDR3 DNA reads TGTGCCAGCAGTCCCGGGATACGCAGGGGGACCACCTACGAGCAGTACTTC.

V is TRBV11-2 and J is TRBJ2-1; 8 positions match TRBD1. The germline V gene encodes CDR1 SGHAT and CDR2 FQNNGV. J was trimmed by 7 bases and V by 4 bases; bases with no gene match: 6. The CDR3 has 14 amino acids. This chain's CDR3 is CASSSPWTGNEQFF. CDR3 bases: TGTGCCAGCAGCTCGCCCTGGACAGGGAATGAGCAGTTCTTC.

The chain uses TRBV28 and TRBJ2-6; D is uncertain. From germline, CDR1 is MDHEN and CDR2 SYDVKM. V was shortened by 8 bases and J by 0 bases, with 8 bases between the two germline ends. The CDR3 length is 14 residues. As DNA, the CDR3 is TGTGCCAGCCAACAGCACTCTGGGGCCAACGTCCTGACTTTC. Its translation is CASQQHSGANVLTF.

The chain carries TRBV4-1 and TRBJ2-7; 7 bases fit TRBD1. Germline CDR1 reads MGHRA; CDR2 reads YSYEKL. CDR3 length equals 14 residues. After removal of 6 bases from V and 5 bases from J, the junction contained 10 bases not matched to a gene. The CDR3 DNA reads TGCGCCAGCAGAAAACAGGGGCAGGGGAACGAGCAGTACTTC. Translating gives CASRKQGQGNEQYF.

The rearrangement links TRBV28 to TRBJ2-5; D is possibly TRBD2 (6 bases). Trimming pared 3 bases from V and 5 bases from J, leaving 13 bases between. The CDR3 loop spans 14 amino acids. The germline V gene encodes CDR1 MDHEN and CDR2 SYDVKM. The CDR3 DNA is TGTGCCAGCAGTTTGTCCACGCTAGCGGAGACCCAGTACTTC. It codes for CASSLSTLAETQYF.

The chain has TRBV27 and TRBJ2-5; TRBD2 is a possible D gene (6 bases). The V end was cut by 6 bases, the J end by 5 bases, with 13 bases between. Germline V lookup: CDR1 MNHEY, CDR2 SMNVEV (reference sequence). The CDR3 length is 13 residues. The CDR3 here is CASRGRERETQYF. For the CDR3, the DNA is TGTGCCAGCAGGGGTCGGGAGAGGGAGACCCAGTACTTC.